A selection of T cell receptor beta chains follows, all from one sample in a study of blood T cells in healthy people across ages. MiXCR, applied by TCRdb to the 5' RACE reads, yields one record per CDR3 protein. The table has some 750,000 distinct CDR3 sequences, roughly 20% seen once. Sequenced sample: blood. The receptor source for this set is a man between 70 and 80 years old in good health. Each CDR3 is given with its conserved first and last residue. Fields, in order: V gene, D gene, J gene, CDR3 length, clone size, CDR3 protein, CDR3 DNA. The D gene is left open where the match is weak. A clone size is listed for some rows: how often the clone was seen (once, few, many), or a class if it is expanded.

>TRBV5-1|TRBD1|TRBJ1-2|16|many
CASSLTGTGEFSGYTF
TGCGCCAGCAGCTTAACCGGGACAGGGGAGTTTTCTGGCTACACCTTC
>TRBV30|.|TRBJ2-5|11|few
CAWSVGGTQYF
TGTGCCTGGAGTGTAGGTGGGACCCAGTACTTC
>TRBV7-2|.|TRBJ2-3|15|few
CASSSEGFRTDTQYF
TGTGCCAGCAGCTCCGAGGGCTTCAGAACAGATACGCAGTATTTT
>TRBV4-3|TRBD1|TRBJ1-6|15|.
CASSQDSTGDSPLHF
TGCGCCAGCAGCCAAGATTCTACAGGGGATTCACCCCTCCACTTT
>TRBV12-5|TRBD1|TRBJ1-1|19|few
CASGLSSIRDSDFNTEAFF
TGTGCTAGTGGTTTGTCCTCCATCCGGGACAGCGATTTCAACACTGAAGCTTTCTTT
>TRBV18|.|TRBJ1-4|13|few
CASSPHPTEKLFF
TGTGCCAGCTCACCACACCCTACCGAAAAACTGTTTTTT
>TRBV6-2/TRBV6-3|.|TRBJ1-3|17|.
CASSDPSFTSSGNTIYF
TGTGCCAGCAGTGACCCGAGTTTCACCTCCTCTGGAAACACCATATATTTT
>TRBV24-1|.|TRBJ1-2|14|few
CATSDRTANYGYTF
TGTGCCACCAGTGACCGGACAGCTAACTATGGCTACACCTTC
>TRBV12-5|.|TRBJ1-2|13|.
CASLRRGGYGYTF
TGTGCGTCCCTTAGAAGGGGGGGGTATGGCTACACCTTC
>TRBV7-2|TRBD1|TRBJ1-5|16|.
CASRTGTDYSNQPQHF
TGTGCCAGCAGAACCGGGACAGATTATAGCAATCAGCCCCAGCATTTT
>TRBV29-1|.|TRBJ2-3|15|.
CSVDAPLGSTDTQYF
TGCAGCGTTGACGCCCCCCTGGGTAGCACAGATACGCAGTATTTT
>TRBV12-3/TRBV12-4|.|TRBJ1-1|13|many
CASSQNMNTEAFF
TGTGCCAGCAGTCAAAACATGAACACTGAAGCTTTCTTT
>TRBV7-2|.|TRBJ2-3|12|many
CASSFPADTQYF
TGTGCCAGCAGTTTCCCCGCAGATACGCAGTATTTT
>TRBV5-5|.|TRBJ1-3|16|few
CASSFGRISSGNTIYF
TGTGCCAGCAGCTTCGGAAGGATATCCTCTGGAAACACCATATATTTT
>TRBV7-2|.|TRBJ1-4|16|few
CASSPGRQAGPEKLFF
TGTGCCAGCAGCCCGGGAAGACAGGCGGGGCCTGAAAAACTGTTTTTT
>TRBV5-5|TRBD1|TRBJ1-1|15|.
CASSAGQGGNTEAFF
TGTGCCAGCAGCGCCGGACAGGGTGGGAACACTGAAGCTTTCTTT